One T cell receptor beta chain is described in this entry. The data stem from a study of T-cell memory formation after mild COVID-19. Overall study: Clusters were largely donor specific.

This CDR3 is built from 14 residues. The germline gives CDR1 SGHVS, CDR2 FQNEAQ. Trimming removed 5 bases at V and 1 base at J, with 10 bases between. One entry per CDR3 protein, called by TCRdb with MiXCR from the 5' RACE reads. The top ten hold around an eighth of the sample, which has hundreds of thousands of distinct CDR3 sequences, around 27% seen once. This receptor was taken from an adult woman who had mild COVID-19 (a few samples of this study predate the infection). Cell type and time point are not known. The chain uses TRBV7-8 and TRBJ2-3; the D is unclear. Input material: PBMCs or a T cell subset sorted from them (not recorded which). CDR3 sequence reads: CASSPSHGTDTQYF. In DNA form, the CDR3 reads TGTGCCAGCAGCCCTTCGCACGGCACAGATACGCAGTATTTT.